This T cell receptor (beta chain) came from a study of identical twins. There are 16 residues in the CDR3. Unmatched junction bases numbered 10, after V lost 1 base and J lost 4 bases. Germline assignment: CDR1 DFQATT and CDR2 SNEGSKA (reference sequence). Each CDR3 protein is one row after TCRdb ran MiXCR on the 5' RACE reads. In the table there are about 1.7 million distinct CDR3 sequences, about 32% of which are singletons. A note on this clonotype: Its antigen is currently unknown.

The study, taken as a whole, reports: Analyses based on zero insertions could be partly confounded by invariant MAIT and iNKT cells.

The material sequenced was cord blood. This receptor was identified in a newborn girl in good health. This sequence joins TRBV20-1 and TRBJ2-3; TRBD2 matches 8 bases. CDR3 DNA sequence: TGCAGTGCTAGAGCCTCGGGACTAGGGTTGGCAGATACGCAGTATTTT. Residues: CSARASGLGLADTQYF.